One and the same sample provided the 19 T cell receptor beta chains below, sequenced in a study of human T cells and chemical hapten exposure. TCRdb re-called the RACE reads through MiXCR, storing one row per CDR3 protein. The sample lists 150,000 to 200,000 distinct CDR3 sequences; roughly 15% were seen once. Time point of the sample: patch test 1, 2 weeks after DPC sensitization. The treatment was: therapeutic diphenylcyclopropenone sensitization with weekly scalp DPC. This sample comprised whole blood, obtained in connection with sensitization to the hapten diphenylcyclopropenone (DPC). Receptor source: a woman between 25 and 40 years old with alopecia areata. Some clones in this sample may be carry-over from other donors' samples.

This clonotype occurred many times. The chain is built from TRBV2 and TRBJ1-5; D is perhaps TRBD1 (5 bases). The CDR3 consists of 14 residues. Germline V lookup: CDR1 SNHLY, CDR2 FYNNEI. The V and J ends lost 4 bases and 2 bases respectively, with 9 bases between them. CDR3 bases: TGTGCCAGCAGTGCGGTACAGGGCAATCAGCCCCAGCATTTT. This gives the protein CASSAVQGNQPQHF.

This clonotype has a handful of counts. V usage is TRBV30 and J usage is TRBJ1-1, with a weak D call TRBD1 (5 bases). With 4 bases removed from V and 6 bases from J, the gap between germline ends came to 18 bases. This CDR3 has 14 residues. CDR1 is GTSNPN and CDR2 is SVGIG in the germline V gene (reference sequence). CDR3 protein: CAWKLGMGVAEAFF. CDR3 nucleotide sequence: TGTGCCTGGAAATTGGGTATGGGGGTCGCTGAAGCTTTCTTT.

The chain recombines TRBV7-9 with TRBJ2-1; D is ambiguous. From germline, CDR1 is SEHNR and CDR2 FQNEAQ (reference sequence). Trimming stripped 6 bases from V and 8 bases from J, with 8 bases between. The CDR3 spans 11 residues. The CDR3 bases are TGTGCCAGCAGTATTTATTATGAGCAGTTCTTC. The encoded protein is CASSIYYEQFF.

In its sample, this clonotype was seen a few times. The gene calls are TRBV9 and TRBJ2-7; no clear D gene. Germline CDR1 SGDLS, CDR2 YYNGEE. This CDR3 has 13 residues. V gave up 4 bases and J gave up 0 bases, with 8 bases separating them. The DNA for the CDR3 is TGTGCCAGCAGCTCAACCCCCTCCTACGAGCAGTACTTC. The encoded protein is CASSSTPSYEQYF.

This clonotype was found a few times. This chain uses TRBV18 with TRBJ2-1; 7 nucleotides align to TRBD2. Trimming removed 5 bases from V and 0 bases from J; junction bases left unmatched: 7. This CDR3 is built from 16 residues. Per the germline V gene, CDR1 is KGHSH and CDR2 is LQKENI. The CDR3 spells CASSLLAESSYNEQFF. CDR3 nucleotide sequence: TGTGCCAGCTCATTGCTAGCGGAGAGCTCCTACAATGAGCAGTTCTTC.

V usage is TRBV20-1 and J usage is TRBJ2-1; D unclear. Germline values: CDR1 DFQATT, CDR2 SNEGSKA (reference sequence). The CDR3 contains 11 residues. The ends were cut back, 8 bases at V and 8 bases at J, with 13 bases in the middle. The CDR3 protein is CSPAPADEQFF. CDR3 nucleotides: TGCAGTCCCGCCCCGGCGGATGAGCAGTTCTTC.

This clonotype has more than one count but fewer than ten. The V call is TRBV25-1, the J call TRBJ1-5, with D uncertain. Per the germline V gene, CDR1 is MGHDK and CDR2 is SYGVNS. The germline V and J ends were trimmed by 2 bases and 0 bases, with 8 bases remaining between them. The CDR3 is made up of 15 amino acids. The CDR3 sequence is CASSEDPYSNQPQHF. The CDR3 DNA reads TGTGCCAGCAGTGAAGATCCGTATAGCAATCAGCCCCAGCATTTT.

The CDR3 loop is CASSPLGTSTGELFF. CDR3 in DNA: TGTGCCAGCTCACCACTGGGGACGAGTACCGGGGAGCTGTTTTTT. The chain carries TRBV18 and TRBJ2-2; D assignment may be TRBD1 or TRBD2 (5 bases each). The length of the CDR3 is 15 residues. Per germline, CDR1 KGHSH and CDR2 LQKENI. Trimming stripped 1 base from V and 5 bases from J, with 11 bases between.

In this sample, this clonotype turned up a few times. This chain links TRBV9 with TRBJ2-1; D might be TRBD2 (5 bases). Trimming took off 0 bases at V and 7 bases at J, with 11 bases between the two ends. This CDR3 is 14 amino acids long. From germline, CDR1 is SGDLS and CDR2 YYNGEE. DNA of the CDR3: TGTGCCAGCAGCGTAGGATGGACTGCAAATGAGCAGTTCTTC. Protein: CASSVGWTANEQFF.

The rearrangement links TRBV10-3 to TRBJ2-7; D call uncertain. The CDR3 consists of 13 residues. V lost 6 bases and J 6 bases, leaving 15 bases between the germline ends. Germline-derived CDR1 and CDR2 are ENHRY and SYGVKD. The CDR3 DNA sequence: TGTGCCATCAGAGAGACATCCCCGGGCGAGCAGTACTTC. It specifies CAIRETSPGEQYF.

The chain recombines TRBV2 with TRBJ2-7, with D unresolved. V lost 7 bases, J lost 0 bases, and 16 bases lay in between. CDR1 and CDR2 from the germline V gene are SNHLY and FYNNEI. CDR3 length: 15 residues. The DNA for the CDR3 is TGTGCCAGCATCTATGACTGGCGAAGCTCCTACGAGCAGTACTTC. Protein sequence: CASIYDWRSSYEQYF. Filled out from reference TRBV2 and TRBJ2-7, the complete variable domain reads EPEVTQTPSHQVTQMGQEVILRCVPISNHLYFYWYRQILGQKVEFLVSFYNNEISEKSEIFDDQFSVERPDGSNFTLKIRSTKLEDSAMYFCASIYDWRSSYEQYFGPGTRLTVT.

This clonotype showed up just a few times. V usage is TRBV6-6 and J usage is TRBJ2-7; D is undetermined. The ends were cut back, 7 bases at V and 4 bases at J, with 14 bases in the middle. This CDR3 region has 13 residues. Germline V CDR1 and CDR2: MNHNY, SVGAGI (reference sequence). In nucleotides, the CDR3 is TGTGCCAGCACCCCGGCACCCGGGTACGAGCAGTACTTC. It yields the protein CASTPAPGYEQYF.

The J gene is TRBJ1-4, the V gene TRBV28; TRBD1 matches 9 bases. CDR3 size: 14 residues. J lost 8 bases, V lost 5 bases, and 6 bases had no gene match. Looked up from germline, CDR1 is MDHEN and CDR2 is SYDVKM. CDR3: CASSGQGTAEKLFF. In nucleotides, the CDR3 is TGTGCCAGCAGTGGACAGGGGACGGCCGAAAAACTGTTTTTT.

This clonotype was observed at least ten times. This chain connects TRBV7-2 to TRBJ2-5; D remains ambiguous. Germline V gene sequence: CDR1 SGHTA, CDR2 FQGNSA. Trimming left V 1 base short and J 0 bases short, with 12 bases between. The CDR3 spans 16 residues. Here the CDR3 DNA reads TGTGCCAGCAGCTTAGGATCGGGTTCAAACCAAGAGACCCAGTACTTC. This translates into CASSLGSGSNQETQYF. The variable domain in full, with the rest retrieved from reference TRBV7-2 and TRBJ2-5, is GAGVSQSPSNKVTEKGKDVELRCDPISGHTALYWYRQSLGQGLEFLIYFQGNSAPDKSGLPSDRFSAERTGGSVSTLTIQRTQQEDSAVYLCASSLGSGSNQETQYFGPGTRLLVL.

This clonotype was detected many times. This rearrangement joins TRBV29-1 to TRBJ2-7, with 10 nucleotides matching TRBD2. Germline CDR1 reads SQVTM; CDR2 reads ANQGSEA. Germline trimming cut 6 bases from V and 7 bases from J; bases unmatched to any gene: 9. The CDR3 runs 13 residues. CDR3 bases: TGCAGCGTACTCCTAGCGGGAGTCGGTGAGCAGTACTTC. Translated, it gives CSVLLAGVGEQYF.

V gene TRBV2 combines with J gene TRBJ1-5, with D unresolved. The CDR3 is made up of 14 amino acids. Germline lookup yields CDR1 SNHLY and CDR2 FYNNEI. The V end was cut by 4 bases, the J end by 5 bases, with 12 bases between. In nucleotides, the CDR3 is TGTGCCAGCAGTGGACCGAGTTACGATCAGCCCCAGCATTTT. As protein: CASSGPSYDQPQHF.

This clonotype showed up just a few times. CDR3 region: CASSEDRGTDTQYF. The CDR3 region has the DNA TGTGCCAGCAGCGAAGACAGGGGCACAGATACGCAGTATTTT. The rearrangement joins TRBV7-9 to TRBJ2-3, with 7 bases fitting TRBD1. The V and J ends lost 5 bases and 1 base, in that order; junction bases with no gene match: 3. The CDR3 contains 14 residues. Germline CDR1 SEHNR, CDR2 FQNEAQ (reference sequence). Full variable domain (remainder filled in from reference TRBV7-9 and TRBJ2-3): DTGVSQNPRHKITKRGQNVTFRCDPISEHNRLYWYRQTLGQGPEFLTYFQNEAQLEKSRLLSDRFSAERPKGSFSTLEIQRTEQGDSAMYLCASSEDRGTDTQYFGPGTRLTVL.

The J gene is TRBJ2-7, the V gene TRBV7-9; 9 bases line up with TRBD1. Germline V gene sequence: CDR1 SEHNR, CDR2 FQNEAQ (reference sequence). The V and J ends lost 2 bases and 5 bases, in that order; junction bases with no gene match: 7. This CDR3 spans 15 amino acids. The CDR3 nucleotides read TGTGCCAGCAGCTTACCCGGGACAGGGCCGGACGAGCAGTACTTC. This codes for CASSLPGTGPDEQYF.

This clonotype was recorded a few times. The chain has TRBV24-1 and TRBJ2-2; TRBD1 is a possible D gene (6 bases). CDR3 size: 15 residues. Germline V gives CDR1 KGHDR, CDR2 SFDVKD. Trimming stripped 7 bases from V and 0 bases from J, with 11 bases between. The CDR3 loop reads CATSEQGPNTGELFF. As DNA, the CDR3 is TGTGCCACCAGCGAGCAGGGGCCGAACACCGGGGAGCTGTTTTTT.